The source of this TCR beta chain is a study of spatial heterogeneity in lung cancer. The study tagged each TCR cDNA molecule with a unique molecular identifier. TCRdb reprocessed the 5' RACE reads with MiXCR, giving one entry per CDR3 protein. Seen here are some 110,000 distinct CDR3 sequences, 9% to 15% observed once, and the top ten hold approximately 15%. In its sample, this clonotype was seen many times. The antigen is unknown. Time point described: blood at routine non-recurrence follow-up after resection. Tumor, nontumor lung or frozen PBMC supplied whole RNA, sequenced without sorting. Study-wide results and limits: More often at tumor resection than at routine follow-up, ubiquitous expanded tumor TCRs were detected in the blood.

The specimen was PBMCs, collected at follow-up. The sequence came from a male donor with early-stage non-small cell lung cancer.

This chain's CDR3 is CASSLATGSEETQYF. CDR3 in DNA: TGCGCCAGCAGCTTGGCCACCGGGAGCGAAGAGACCCAGTACTTC. This chain links TRBV5-1 with TRBJ2-5; possibly TRBD2 for D (6 bases). The CDR3 totals 15 residues. V shed 0 bases and J shed 3 bases, with 12 bases lying between them. Germline-derived CDR1 and CDR2 are SGHRS and YFSETQ.